This T cell receptor (beta chain) was recovered during a study of blood T cell repertoires in COVID-19. This clone was counted a few times. The CDR3 contains 14 residues. Trimming stripped 7 bases from V and 5 bases from J, with 15 bases between. CDR1 and CDR2 from the germline V gene are KGHSH and LQKENI. TCRdb keeps only in-frame clones here, not all; method: immunoSEQ multiplex PCR. The sample gives 150,000 to 200,000 clones, roughly 76% of which show up once; roughly 12% is in the top ten. The clonotype originates from a woman of 80 years or more with COVID-19, enrolled during active disease. The sample taken for sequencing was peripheral blood. The chain joins TRBV18 to TRBJ2-1, with D unclear. The CDR3 is CASFPSLTDNEQFF. The DNA of the CDR3 is TGTGCCAGCTTCCCTAGTCTCACGGACAATGAGCAGTTCTTC.